This T cell receptor (beta chain) appears in the sequencing data of a study of OX40 agonist ivuxolimab in advanced cancers. About the investigation overall: The costimulatory receptor OX40 (CD134) was targeted by ivuxolimab, a fully human IgG2 agonistic monoclonal antibody. Intravenous ivuxolimab was administered to patients every 2 weeks at six dose levels: 0.01, 0.1, 0.3, 1.5, 3 and 10 mg/kg. Among the roughly 52 dose-escalation patients, 19 had hepatocellular carcinoma, 15 or so melanoma, 9 renal cell carcinoma and 9 head and neck cancer. A male proportion of around 83% and a mean age of 60 years, ranging from about 23 to 90, were recorded for the dose-escalation cohort. Prior anti-PD-1, anti-PD-L1 or anti-CTLA-4 therapy was permitted, and 40% of dose-escalation patients had received checkpoint inhibitors. Partial responses were achieved by three dose-escalation patients, of whom one had hepatocellular carcinoma and two had cutaneous melanoma. The purpose of peripheral TCRbeta sequencing was to test whether ivuxolimab changed TCR sequence diversity and led to clonal T-cell expansion. The monotherapy dose-escalation portion (N ≈ 55 patients) of the phase I ivuxolimab trial is reported in the paper.

CDR1 and CDR2, looked up from the germline V gene, are KGHSY and FQNENV. Reading from cysteine to phenylalanine, the CDR3 counts 13 amino acids. Solely the CDR3 DNA is kept, with 39 bases framed from the first base. The trim is 3 bases for V and 6 bases for J, with a gap of 11 bases between the germline ends. Genomic DNA was isolated from the sorted cells so that the TCRbeta CDR3 region could be sequenced. The immunoSEQ Assay was used for sequencing of TCRbeta CDR3 regions. Imported from immuneACCESS, the table was reduced by TCRdb to in-frame sequences with V and J called. These copies leave out some clones; in studies compared against another copy, an unresolved V gene accounts for under half, and the cause of the remainder is not known. The sample table shows tens of thousands of clones, and roughly 84% are seen once. The ten largest account for around 17% of the sample. Findings and caveats that apply to the study as a whole: In the 0.1-3.0 mg/kg groups, partial responders were among the patients with the lowest normalized peripheral clonal expansion, particularly in CD8+ T cells. Clonal expansion of both CD4+ and CD8+ blood T cells was observed from baseline to week 6 at doses 0.1 to 3.0 mg/kg. Antigen specificity was not determined for the clonally expanded peripheral T cells. Low levels of normalized T-cell clonal expansion were also seen in some patients who did not respond. After ivuxolimab, more expanded clones were found on average in CD8+ T cells than in CD4+ T cells.

The trial excluded patients who had a history of autoimmune disease or were on systemic immunosuppression. In every dose cohort, peripheral blood was drawn for TCR sequencing at baseline, cycle 4 day 1, and cycle 7 day 1. The samples were taken from a phase I, first-in-human, multicenter, open-label dose-escalation trial of ivuxolimab. Adults with locally advanced or metastatic melanoma, renal cell carcinoma, hepatocellular carcinoma or head and neck squamous cell carcinoma were enrolled in the trial. Before TCR sequencing, CD4+ T cells and CD8+ T cells were sorted from peripheral blood as separate populations. This clone is characterized as medium-sized (0.01 to 0.1%). There is no known antigen for this receptor. Nothing much larger sits one base from this clone, and base qualities are not available.

Recombination joined TRBV16 with TRBJ1-2; D gene: possibly TRBD1, on 5 matching bases. The sequencing here drew on CD4+ or CD8+ T cells sorted from blood, taken in a trial of the OX40 agonist ivuxolimab. This TCR was sampled from an adult with an advanced solid tumor such as melanoma, head and neck, liver or kidney cancer. The DNA sequence is as follows: TGTGCCAGCAGCCATGGGGCATTGGATGGCTACACCTTC. Its amino acids are CASSHGALDGYTF.